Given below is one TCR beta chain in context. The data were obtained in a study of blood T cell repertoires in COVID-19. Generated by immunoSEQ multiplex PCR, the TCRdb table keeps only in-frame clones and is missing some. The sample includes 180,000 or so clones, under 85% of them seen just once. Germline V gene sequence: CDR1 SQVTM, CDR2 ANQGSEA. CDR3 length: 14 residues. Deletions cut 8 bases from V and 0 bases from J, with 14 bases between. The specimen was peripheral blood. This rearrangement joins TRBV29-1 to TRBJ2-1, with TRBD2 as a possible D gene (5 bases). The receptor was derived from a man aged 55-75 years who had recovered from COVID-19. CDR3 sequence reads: CSKTDSSSYNEQFF. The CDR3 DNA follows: TGCAGCAAAACGGACTCCAGCTCCTACAATGAGCAGTTCTTC.